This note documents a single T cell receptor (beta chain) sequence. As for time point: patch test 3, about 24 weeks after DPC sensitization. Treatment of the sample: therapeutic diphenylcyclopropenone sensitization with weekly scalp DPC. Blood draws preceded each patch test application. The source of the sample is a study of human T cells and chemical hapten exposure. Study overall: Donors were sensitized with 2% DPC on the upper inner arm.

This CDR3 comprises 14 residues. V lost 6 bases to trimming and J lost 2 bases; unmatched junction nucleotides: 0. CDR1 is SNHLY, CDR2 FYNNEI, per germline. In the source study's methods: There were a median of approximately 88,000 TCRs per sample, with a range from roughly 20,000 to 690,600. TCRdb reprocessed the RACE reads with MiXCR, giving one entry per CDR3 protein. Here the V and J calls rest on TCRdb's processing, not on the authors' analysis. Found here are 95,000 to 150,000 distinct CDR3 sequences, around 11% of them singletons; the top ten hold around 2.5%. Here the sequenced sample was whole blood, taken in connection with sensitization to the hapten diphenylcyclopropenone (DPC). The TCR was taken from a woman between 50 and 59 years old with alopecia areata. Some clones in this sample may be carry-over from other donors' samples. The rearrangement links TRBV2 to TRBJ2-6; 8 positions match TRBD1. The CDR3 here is CASRQGAGANVLTF. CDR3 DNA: TGTGCCAGCAGACAGGGGGCTGGGGCCAACGTCCTGACTTTC.